Below, one TCR beta chain is given with its context. The CDR3 runs 15 residues. Germline loops: CDR1 SGDLS, CDR2 YYNGEE. V lost 0 bases, J lost 6 bases, and 15 bases lay in between. In the original processing: Estimation of nucleated cell counts relied on the amplification of reference gene primers. Using immunoSEQ multiplex PCR, the repertoire was profiled, and TCRdb retains in-frame clones only, with some absent. V and J calls and clone size are given by that table; D and trimming were obtained from the DNA. There are about 36,000 clones in the sample; approximately 78% occur only once, and about 35% lies in the top ten. The data are from a study of blood T cell repertoires in COVID-19. Whole-study context: Material from acute and convalescent COVID-19 was sourced from the United States, Italy and Spain. PBMCs, B-cell-depleted T cells, or T cells were the source of the cDNA or gDNA that made up the material.

The chain employs TRBV9 and TRBJ1-1; a possible D gene is TRBD1 (5 bases). The sequenced sample consisted of peripheral blood. The receptor comes from a man between 60 and 75 years old with acute or convalescent COVID-19. In nucleotides, the CDR3 is TGTGCCAGCAGCGTAGCTGGGGGGGGGATAGCTGAAGCTTTCTTT. Its protein is CASSVAGGGIAEAFF.